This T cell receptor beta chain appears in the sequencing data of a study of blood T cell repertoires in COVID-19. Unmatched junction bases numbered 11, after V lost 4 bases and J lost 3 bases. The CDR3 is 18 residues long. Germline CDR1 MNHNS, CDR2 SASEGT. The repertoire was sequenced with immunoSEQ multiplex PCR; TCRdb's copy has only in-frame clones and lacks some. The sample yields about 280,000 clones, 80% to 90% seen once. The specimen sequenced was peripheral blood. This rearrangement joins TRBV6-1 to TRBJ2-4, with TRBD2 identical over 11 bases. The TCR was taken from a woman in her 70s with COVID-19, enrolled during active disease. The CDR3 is CASSGLAGKYGVKNIQYF. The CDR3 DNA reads TGTGCCAGCAGTGGACTAGCGGGGAAATATGGAGTCAAAAACATTCAGTACTTC.